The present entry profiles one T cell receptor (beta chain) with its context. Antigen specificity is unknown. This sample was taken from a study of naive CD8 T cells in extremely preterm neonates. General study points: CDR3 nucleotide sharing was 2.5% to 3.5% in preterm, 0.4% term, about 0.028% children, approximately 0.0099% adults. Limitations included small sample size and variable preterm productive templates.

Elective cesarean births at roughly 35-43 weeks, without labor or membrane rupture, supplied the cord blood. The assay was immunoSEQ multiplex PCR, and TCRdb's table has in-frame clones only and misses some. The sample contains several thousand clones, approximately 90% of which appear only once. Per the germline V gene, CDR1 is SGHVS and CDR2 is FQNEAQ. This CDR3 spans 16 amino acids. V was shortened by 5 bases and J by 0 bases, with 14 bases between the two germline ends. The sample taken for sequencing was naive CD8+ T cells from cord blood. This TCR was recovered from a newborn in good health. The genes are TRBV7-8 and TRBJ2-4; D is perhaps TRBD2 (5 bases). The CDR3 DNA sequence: TGTGCCAGCAGCCCGACGGGAAATTTAGCCAAAAACATTCAGTACTTC. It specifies CASSPTGNLAKNIQYF.